The TCR beta chain under discussion was sequenced for a study of blood T cell repertoires in COVID-19. The sample holds a few counts of this clone. V lost 0 bases, J lost 1 base, and 9 bases stayed unmatched. The germline gives CDR1 SGHRS, CDR2 YFSETQ. CDR3 length: 17 amino acids. Profiled with immunoSEQ multiplex PCR; TCRdb holds only in-frame clones, not every one. The repertoire includes about 170,000 clones, about 88% of them detected once, and approximately 0.77% sits in the top ten. The V and J genes are TRBV5-1 and TRBJ1-1, with TRBD1 matching 7 bases. Sequencing was performed on PBMCs or T cells enriched from blood (not recorded which). The TCR comes from a woman aged 18-29 years who had recovered from COVID-19. The CDR3 region is CASSLGLGGQQNTEAFF. DNA for the CDR3: TGCGCCAGCAGCTTGGGTTTAGGGGGACAGCAGAACACTGAAGCTTTCTTT.